This T cell receptor (beta chain) was sequenced for a study of blood T cells in healthy people across ages. Study findings and constraints: There were more naive CD4+ cells and higher diversity in long-lived donors than in aged donors. Measured against age, TCR beta diversity per million T cells decreased in a roughly linear manner.

The CDR3 covers 14 residues. Germline CDR1 reads SQVTM; CDR2 reads ANQGSEA. With 5 bases clipped from V and 6 bases from J, the junction kept 5 bases outside the gene matches. Primed by a sample-barcoded 5' primer and a J-beta primer mix, a second PCR proceeded for 7 to 11 cycles. Each cDNA molecule was tagged by a template-switch adaptor that had 12 random nucleotides. Via MiXCR, TCRdb re-called the 5' RACE reads, giving one row per CDR3 protein. The repertoire holds roughly 1.7 million distinct CDR3 sequences, with about 35% as singletons. Researchers isolated at least 6.5 million PBMCs per sample. As to this clonotype: What it recognizes is unknown. A clone one base away is much larger, so this may be a read error. The CDR3 does not end in the conserved phenylalanine or tryptophan, so this is likely a read error.

The chain uses TRBV29-1 and TRBJ2-1; the match to TRBD2 covers 12 bases. The source is a woman in her twenties or thirties in good health. Sequencing was done on a sample of blood. The CDR3 bases are TGCAGCGTTTGGGGACTAGCGGGCGTCAATGAGCAGTTCCTC. Translated, it gives CSVWGLAGVNEQFL.